This T cell receptor beta chain was recorded in a study of cytomegalovirus exposure and HLA in healthy donors. About the research overall: About 85 million unique TCRs from HLA-typed donors were held in an early release of data.

Whole-study findings and limits: It was reported in a later analysis that an Asian-associated ancestry cluster showed fewer N-insertions than the roughly 670-donor mean. 87-base-pair reads could not separate some V segments, including TRBV6-2 and TRBV6-3.

Per germline, CDR1 SGHTA and CDR2 FQGTGA. J was trimmed by 10 bases and V by 4 bases; bases with no gene match: 7. There are 13 residues in the CDR3. In this sample, this clone turned up a few times. The antigen remains unidentified. PCR involved 60 Vbeta and 13 Jbeta primers. Assay used: immunoSEQ multiplex PCR; TCRdb lists only in-frame clones, some missing. In the table there are about 100,000 clones, about 80% of which are singletons. The source is a man in his forties or fifties in good health and CMV-seropositive. The V call is TRBV7-3, the J call TRBJ2-1, with TRBD2 matching 7 bases. Source material: PBMCs. CDR3 bases: TGTGCCAGCAGCTCCAGACCGGGACTAGAGCAGTTCTTC. Translating gives CASSSRPGLEQFF.